The next 9 T cell receptor beta chains were all read from a single sample in a study of a mutant IDH1 vaccine in newly diagnosed glioma. Time point here: week 23, last vaccination. A 20-mer mutant IDH1 peptide at 300 ug was injected subcutaneously with topical imiquimod. Clones were read by immunoSEQ multiplex PCR, and TCRdb kept only the in-frame ones, dropping some. This table has about 55,000 clones, 80% appearing once. Antigen specificity for these receptors is unknown. The source material was PBMCs, sampled from a glioma patient whose treatment included an IDH1 peptide vaccine. The origin of the receptors is a man aged 35 to 55 with glioma.

V is TRBV19 and J is TRBJ1-5; TRBD1 is a possible D gene (5 bases). Germline CDR1 reads LNHDA; CDR2 reads SQIVND (reference sequence). Trimming took 3 bases from V and 2 from J, leaving 8 bases between them. The CDR3 covers 14 residues. The CDR3 protein is CASSIRGGNQPQHF. The DNA of the CDR3 is TGTGCCAGTAGTATTCGGGGGGGCAATCAGCCCCAGCATTTT.

The rearrangement uses TRBV11-2 and TRBJ2-2; D unclear. The CDR3 has 13 amino acids. Germline values: CDR1 SGHAT, CDR2 FQNNGV. The germline V and J ends were trimmed by 5 bases and 6 bases, with 10 bases remaining between them. CDR3 coding DNA: TGTGCCAGCAGCCAGAACCGGGCCGGGGAGCTGTTTTTT. Translated: CASSQNRAGELFF.

The chain uses TRBV7-9 and TRBJ2-6, with 10 bases matching TRBD1. Trimming at V came to 9 bases and at J to 4 bases, leaving 9 bases not matched to a gene. Germline CDR1 SEHNR, CDR2 FQNEAQ (reference sequence). The CDR3 contains 16 residues. Here the CDR3 reads CARAGTGATGANVLTF. CDR3 DNA: TGTGCCAGGGCCGGGACAGGGGCAACAGGGGCCAACGTCCTGACTTTC.

A single count supports this clone. The rearrangement links TRBV14 to TRBJ2-3, with D perhaps matching TRBD1 or TRBD2 (5 bases each). This CDR3 comprises 15 residues. The V end was cut by 2 bases, the J end by 1 base, with 10 bases between. The germline CDR1 and CDR2 sequences are SGHDN and FVKESK. This CDR3 is CASSQLLGGTDTQYF. The CDR3 nucleotides read TGTGCCAGCAGCCAACTACTGGGGGGCACAGATACGCAGTATTTT.

The chain carries TRBV6-1 and TRBJ1-5; D ambiguous. Germline V gene sequence: CDR1 MNHNS, CDR2 SASEGT. Trimming pared 6 bases from V and 0 bases from J, leaving 12 bases between. The CDR3 loop spans 15 amino acids. CDR3 amino acids: CASRWAENSNQPQHF. The CDR3 coding sequence is TGTGCCAGCAGGTGGGCAGAAAATAGCAATCAGCCCCAGCATTTT.

This clone is labeled medium-sized. The chain links TRBV10-1 to TRBJ2-7, with 11 bases that match TRBD1. The junction had 8 bases not matched to a gene; V was cut back by 10 bases and J by 3 bases. Germline lookup yields CDR1 WNHNN and CDR2 SYGVQD (reference sequence). The CDR3 loop spans 14 amino acids. The CDR3 loop is CAIPRTGGFYEQYF. CDR3 nucleotides: TGCGCCATCCCGAGGACAGGGGGCTTCTACGAGCAGTACTTC.

This rearrangement joins TRBV4-1 to TRBJ2-5, with 8 bases aligning to TRBD2. CDR1 MGHRA and CDR2 YSYEKL come from the germline V gene. The CDR3 has 17 amino acids. V lost 8 bases to trimming and J lost 4 bases; unmatched junction nucleotides: 18. This chain's CDR3 is CASAVGSGGTLGETQYF. The CDR3 DNA reads as TGCGCCAGCGCCGTCGGGAGCGGGGGAACACTGGGAGAGACCCAGTACTTC.

This sequence joins TRBV10-3 and TRBJ1-1, with D perhaps TRBD1 (6 bases). Trimming shortened V by 8 bases and J by 4 bases, and 11 bases separated the two germline ends. The CDR3 totals 12 residues. The germline CDR1 and CDR2 sequences are ENHRY and SYGVKD. The CDR3 DNA follows: TGTGCCATCGGGGGCGATAGCACTGAAGCTTTCTTT. It translates to CAIGGDSTEAFF.

The chain combines TRBV5-6 with TRBJ1-6; the match to TRBD1 covers 8 bases. Trimming cost V 3 bases and J 10 bases; bases outside gene matches: 9. Germline V gene sequence: CDR1 SGHDT, CDR2 YYEEEE. The length of the CDR3 is 15 residues. The CDR3 nucleotides read TGTGCCAGCAGCTCGACGGACAGGGTAGCATCACCCCTCCACTTT. Its protein is CASSSTDRVASPLHF.